This TCR beta chain was identified in a study of vaccination effects on CD4 cells after COVID-19. The overall study: A few convalescent patients underwent early and late post-vaccination sampling. Points from the study as a whole: Few convalescent patients were studied, and early post-infection samples were lacking.

On this clone: Its target is not known.

Produced via immunoSEQ multiplex PCR; TCRdb's table is partial and in-frame only. The table records about 34,000 clones, roughly four fifths of them present only once. The CDR3 has 15 amino acids. Trimming took off 2 bases at V and 2 bases at J, with 9 bases between the two ends. Germline V lookup: CDR1 SGHTA, CDR2 FQGTGA. CD4+ T cells were isolated after around 10 days of culture. This person caught SARS-CoV-2 sometime from March to December 2020, and PCR testing confirmed the infection. Each participant was administered two doses of either the BNT162b2 or the mRNA-1273 vaccine. Half of the medium was exchanged for IL-2 medium on both days 3 and 7.

The source is a human donor who had a prior SARS-CoV-2 infection. The chain combines TRBV7-3 with TRBJ2-2, with unresolved D. The sequences come from CD4+ T cells from PBMCs cultured without peptide, collected after COVID-19 vaccination. CDR3 sequence (DNA): TGTGCCAGCAGCTTATTTGGGGTTAACACCGGGGAGCTGTTTTTT. Protein: CASSLFGVNTGELFF.